This is a list of T cell receptor beta chains from one sample in a study of shared clonotypes between healthy human individuals. TCRdb's table, derived via immunoSEQ multiplex PCR, lists solely in-frame clones and lacks some. The repertoire holds 2 million to 2.5 million clones, with approximately 95% as singletons. Material for sequencing was naive CD4+ T cells from PBMCs. Receptors originate from a man aged 18-30 years in good health. Some clones in this sample may be carry-over from other donors' samples. Both conserved end residues are part of each CDR3. The D gene is left open where the match is weak. Clone sizes are given selectively: once, few, many, or a class where the clone is expanded.

>NA|TRBD1|TRBV6-6|TRBJ1-2
CASSYTPPDRDYGYTF
TGTGCCAGCAGTTACACCCCACCAGACAGGGACTATGGCTACACCTTC
>NA|NA|TRBV5-4|TRBJ1-4
CASSGPVGREEKLFF
TGTGCCAGCAGCGGACCGGTGGGCAGGGAGGAAAAACTGTTTTTT
>NA|NA|TRBV28|TRBJ1-3
CASRGGLSGNTIYF
TGTGCCAGCAGGGGGGGCCTCTCTGGAAACACCATATATTTT
>NA|NA|TRBV7-3|TRBJ2-6
CASSLNWAVSSGANVLTF
TGTGCCAGCAGCTTAAATTGGGCAGTAAGCTCTGGGGCCAACGTCCTGACTTTC
>few|NA|TRBV28|TRBJ1-5
CASSLGGSNQPQHF
TGTGCCAGCAGTTTAGGGGGAAGCAATCAGCCCCAGCATTTT
>NA|TRBD2|TRBV29-1|TRBJ2-7
CSVLTSGSGYEQYF
TGCAGCGTTCTAACTAGCGGGAGCGGCTACGAGCAGTACTTC
>few|NA|TRBV6-6|TRBJ1-3
CASSLGPGNTIYF
TGTGCCAGCAGCCTGGGGCCTGGGAACACCATATATTTT
>NA|TRBD2|TRBV9|TRBJ2-2
CASSVGSGTNTGELFF
TGTGCCAGCAGCGTAGGTAGCGGGACGAACACCGGGGAGCTGTTTTTT
>NA|NA|TRBV28|TRBJ1-1
CASSPPKQGRMNTEAFF
TGTGCCAGCAGTCCACCAAAACAGGGAAGAATGAACACTGAAGCTTTCTTT
>NA|NA|TRBV5-1|TRBJ2-7
CASSLGPDTYEQYF
TGCGCCAGCAGCTTGGGTCCGGACACCTACGAGCAGTACTTC
>NA|NA|TRBV5-1|TRBJ2-1
CASSSGQSGGTDEQFF
TGCGCCAGCAGCTCCGGTCAGAGCGGCGGGACCGATGAGCAGTTCTTC
>NA|NA|TRBV6-5|TRBJ1-1
CASSYYRQDTEAFF
TGTGCCAGCAGTTACTATCGGCAGGACACTGAAGCTTTCTTT
>NA|TRBD1|TRBV7-3|TRBJ2-1
CASSPRDRLNEQFF
TGTGCCAGCAGCCCAAGGGACAGGTTAAATGAGCAGTTCTTC
>NA|TRBD2|TRBV4-3|TRBJ2-5
CASSQDHASGGETQYF
TGCGCCAGCAGCCAAGATCATGCTAGCGGGGGAGAGACCCAGTACTTC
>NA|NA|TRBV6-6|TRBJ1-5
CASSKDAGHNQPQHF
TGTGCCAGCAGTAAAGATGCTGGCCACAATCAGCCCCAGCATTTT
>NA|NA|TRBV29-1|TRBJ2-4
CSVQGNLAKNIQYF
TGCAGCGTTCAAGGGAATCTAGCCAAAAACATTCAGTACTTC
>NA|TRBD1|TRBV4-1|TRBJ1-2
CASSPRQGPAGYGYTF
TGCGCCAGCAGCCCTCGACAGGGGCCCGCGGGGTATGGCTACACCTTC
>NA|NA|TRBV19|TRBJ2-7
CASSRSPNYEQYF
TGTGCCAGTAGCCGAAGTCCGAATTACGAGCAGTACTTC
>NA|TRBD1|TRBV27|TRBJ2-7
CASTSDRYSYEQYF
TGTGCCAGCACCTCGGACAGGTACTCCTACGAGCAGTACTTC
>NA|NA|TRBV7-7|TRBJ2-5
CAIRREIGETQYF
TGTGCCATCCGACGGGAGATTGGAGAGACCCAGTACTTC
>NA|TRBD1|TRBV5-1|TRBJ2-7
CASSSDPGGSSREQYF
TGCGCCAGCAGCTCAGATCCAGGGGGCTCGAGTAGGGAGCAGTACTTC
>NA|NA|TRBV6-6|TRBJ2-2
CASSYAPANTGELFF
TGTGCCAGCAGTTATGCTCCAGCGAACACCGGGGAGCTGTTTTTT
>NA|NA|TRBV9|TRBJ1-3
CASSPGVDSGNTIYF
TGTGCCAGCAGCCCCGGCGTCGACTCTGGAAACACCATATATTTT
>NA|TRBD1|TRBV13|TRBJ2-1
CASSSRDRPNNEQFF
TGTGCCAGCAGCTCCCGGGACAGGCCGAACAATGAGCAGTTCTTC
>NA|NA|TRBV27|TRBJ2-1
CASSSGTRRDEQFF
TGTGCCAGCAGTTCCGGGACTCGAAGGGATGAGCAGTTCTTC
>NA|NA|TRBV11-2|TRBJ1-2
CASSLWGDKNYGYTF
TGTGCCAGCAGCTTATGGGGGGATAAAAACTATGGCTACACCTTC
>NA|NA|TRBV6-6|TRBJ1-1
CASSYETATEAFF
TGTGCCAGCAGTTACGAGACTGCCACTGAAGCTTTCTTT
>NA|TRBD1|TRBV4-1|TRBJ1-5
CASSLIDRGASNQPQHF
TGCGCCAGCAGCCTCATAGACAGGGGGGCGAGCAATCAGCCCCAGCATTTT
>NA|NA|TRBV5-6|TRBJ1-3
CASSLKGRSSGNTIYF
TGTGCCAGCAGCTTGAAGGGACGCAGCTCTGGAAACACCATATATTTT
>NA|NA|TRBV5-1|TRBJ2-2
CASSPGPTNTGELFF
TGCGCCAGCAGCCCGGGACCGACGAACACCGGGGAGCTGTTTTTT
>NA|TRBD1|TRBV10-2|TRBJ2-7
CASRQPGQGYEQYF
TGCGCCAGCAGGCAACCGGGACAGGGTTACGAGCAGTACTTC
>NA|NA|TRBV7-9|TRBJ2-5
CASSFSYGQETQYF
TGTGCCAGCAGCTTTTCGTACGGACAAGAGACCCAGTACTTC
>NA|NA|TRBV28|TRBJ1-2
CASRPTGRGGYTF
TGTGCCAGCAGACCAACAGGACGGGGAGGCTACACCTTC
>NA|NA|TRBV2|TRBJ1-1
CASSAGTEAFF
TGTGCCAGCAGTGCCGGCACTGAAGCTTTCTTT
>NA|TRBD1|TRBV7-6|TRBJ2-7
CASSLAGTGAYEQYF
TGTGCCAGCAGCTTAGCCGGGACAGGAGCCTACGAGCAGTACTTC
>once|NA|TRBV4-1|TRBJ1-1
CASSQYRDNTEAFF
TGCGCCAGCAGCCAGTACCGGGACAACACTGAAGCTTTCTTT
>once|NA|TRBV7-2|TRBJ2-1
CASSWGRGLYNEQFF
TGTGCCAGCAGCTGGGGGAGAGGACTCTACAATGAGCAGTTCTTC
>NA|TRBD2|TRBV18|TRBJ2-1
CASSSQREGRFF
TGTGCCAGCTCTTCCCAGCGGGAGGGCCGGTTCTTC
>NA|TRBD2|TRBV5-4|TRBJ2-5
CASSLTLAGQETQYF
TGTGCCAGCAGCTTGACACTAGCGGGGCAAGAGACCCAGTACTTC
>NA|NA|TRBV2|TRBJ2-7
CASSESSLRQYF
TGTGCCAGCAGTGAATCCAGCCTAAGACAGTACTTC
>once|TRBD2|TRBV7-2|TRBJ2-7
CASSSGLAGSYEQYF
TGTGCCAGCAGCTCTGGACTAGCGGGCTCCTACGAGCAGTACTTC
>NA|TRBD1|TRBV15|TRBJ2-7
CATSRDGTGGHEQYF
TGTGCCACCAGCAGAGACGGGACAGGGGGCCACGAGCAGTACTTC
>NA|NA|TRBV6-1|TRBJ2-3
CASKRPLDWADTQYF
TGTGCCAGCAAAAGGCCACTGGATTGGGCAGATACGCAGTATTTT
>NA|TRBD2|TRBV9|TRBJ2-5
CASSVDGGAGEWETQYF
TGTGCCAGCAGCGTAGATGGAGGAGCGGGAGAATGGGAGACCCAGTACTTC